The T cell receptor (beta chain) described here comes from a study of CD8+ T cells in alopecia areata. Across the whole study: Those treated were given oral tofacitinib at 5 to 10 mg twice daily. Study-level results: TCR sharing across patients was less clear than in mice, possibly HLA-related.

Specified treatment: oral pan-JAK inhibitor, 5-10 mg twice daily. In regard to this clone: The antigen is undetermined.

Extracted RNA was reverse transcribed into cDNA, the sequencing template. Sequencing used immunoSEQ multiplex PCR; TCRdb keeps in-frame clones, though not all of them. This table holds 150,000 or so clones, 54% found once. The V gene's germline CDR1 is MNHNS and CDR2 SASEGT. The V end was cut by 0 bases, the J end by 3 bases, with 5 bases between. This CDR3 comprises 13 residues. This chain links TRBV6-1 with TRBJ1-1; possibly TRBD1 for D (5 bases). The material sequenced was CD8+ T cells sorted from blood, taken at week 4, from a patient treated with tofacitinib. This sequence was found in a human donor with alopecia areata. The CDR3 nucleotides are TGTGCCAGCAGTGAAGCGGGACACACTGAAGCTTTCTTT. Protein sequence: CASSEAGHTEAFF.